Following are 12 T cell receptor beta chains from one sample sequenced in a study of T-cell memory formation after mild COVID-19. TCRdb itself ran the 5' RACE reads through MiXCR, one entry per CDR3 protein. The sample holds about 470,000 distinct CDR3 sequences; 18% are singletons and the top ten take approximately 13%. The sequencing input was PBMCs or a T cell subset sorted from them (not recorded which). The receptors shown here come from an adult woman who had mild COVID-19 (a few samples of this study predate the infection). Cell type and time point are not known.

This clonotype was observed a handful of times. The V gene is TRBV7-9, the J gene TRBJ2-6; 8 bases match TRBD1. The CDR3 consists of 18 residues. With 4 bases clipped from V and 0 bases from J, the junction kept 8 bases outside the gene matches. Germline CDR1 is SEHNR and CDR2 is FQNEAQ (reference sequence). CDR3 nucleotides: TGTGCCAGCAGCTCCCGACAGGGGATGGACTCTGGGGCCAACGTCCTGACTTTC. Translation: CASSSRQGMDSGANVLTF.

The chain uses TRBV5-1 and TRBJ2-7; TRBD2 is a possible D gene (6 bases). V was shortened by 4 bases and J by 3 bases, with 17 bases between the two germline ends. The CDR3 extends over 15 amino acids. Germline lookup yields CDR1 SGHRS and CDR2 YFSETQ. The DNA for the CDR3 is TGCGCCAGCAGCCCCGGCGTCGGGGGAGGCTACGAGCAGTACTTC. Protein: CASSPGVGGGYEQYF.

V usage is TRBV12-3 or TRBV12-4 and J usage is TRBJ2-5; the D is unclear. The CDR3 covers 12 residues. Trimming removed 1 base from V and 7 bases from J, with 7 bases in between. The CDR3 nucleotides read TGTGCCAGCAGTTTAGACCCAGGGACCCAGTACTTC. This sequence encodes CASSLDPGTQYF.

This clonotype showed up just a few times. CDR3 coding DNA: TGCAGCGTACAGGGATCTGGCTACACCTTC. It codes for CSVQGSGYTF. The chain links TRBV29-1 to TRBJ1-2; weak D call: TRBD1 (6 bases). V shed 6 bases and J shed 7 bases, with 9 bases lying between them. Germline CDR1 is SQVTM and CDR2 is ANQGSEA. The CDR3 contains 10 residues.

This clonotype was recorded many times. The V and J genes are TRBV25-1 and TRBJ2-2; perhaps TRBD1 as D (6 bases). The CDR3 contains 17 residues. Germline CDR1 and CDR2: MGHDK and SYGVNS. V was pared by 5 bases and J by 7 bases, with 23 bases between. The CDR3 nucleotides read TGTGCCAGCAGTAATTTAACAGGGAAAAGGGAAGACGGGGAGCTGTTTTTT. As protein: CASSNLTGKREDGELFF. Looking up the rest from reference TRBV25-1 and TRBJ2-2 gives the full variable domain: EADIYQTPRYLVIGTGKKITLECSQTMGHDKMYWYQQDPGMELHLIHYSYGVNSTEKGDLSSESTVSRIRTEHFPLTLESARPSHTSQYLCASSNLTGKREDGELFFGEGSRLTVL.

This clonotype was recorded a few times. The J gene is TRBJ2-1, the V gene TRBV7-7; TRBD2 matches at 12 bases. V trimming: 4 bases; J trimming: 1 base; junction bases outside the gene matches: 17. Germline CDR1 and CDR2: SSHAT and FNYEAQ (reference sequence). The CDR3 spans 21 residues. As DNA, the CDR3 is TGTGCCAGCAGCTCCGGATCTTTCCTAGCGGGGGGGCCAAATTCCTACAATGAGCAGTTCTTC. Amino acid sequence: CASSSGSFLAGGPNSYNEQFF.

V is TRBV30 and J is TRBJ2-1; D is possibly TRBD1 (6 bases). The germline gives CDR1 GTSNPN, CDR2 SVGIG (reference sequence). V lost 1 base to trimming and J lost 4 bases, with 8 bases between them. The length of the CDR3 is 13 residues. The CDR3 sequence: CAWSAGAYNEQFF. The CDR3, as DNA: TGTGCCTGGAGTGCAGGGGCGTACAATGAGCAGTTCTTC.

This clonotype was counted between two and nine times. The chain is built from TRBV9 and TRBJ2-1; 12 bases are shared with TRBD2. Germline CDR1 and CDR2: SGDLS and YYNGEE. This CDR3 comprises 16 residues. The V gene end was trimmed by 2 bases and the J gene end by 6 bases; junction bases not matched to a gene: 6. The CDR3 spells CASSVLAGGYTNEQFF. The CDR3 DNA sequence: TGTGCCAGCAGCGTCCTAGCGGGAGGGTATACCAATGAGCAGTTCTTC.

The chain uses TRBV6-5 and TRBJ2-7, with 9 bases aligning to TRBD1. The CDR3 is made up of 15 amino acids. Germline V gene sequence: CDR1 MNHEY, CDR2 SVGAGI. J gave up 2 bases and V 5 bases, and 7 bases lay outside the gene matches. The CDR3 sequence is CASSEQGAEAYEQYF. CDR3 DNA sequence: TGTGCCAGCAGTGAACAGGGGGCAGAGGCCTACGAGCAGTACTTC.

This clonotype has a handful of counts. This rearrangement joins TRBV15 to TRBJ2-3; unclear D gene. Germline CDR1 and CDR2: LNHNV and YYDKDF (reference sequence). This CDR3 contains 16 residues. V gave up 3 bases and J gave up 2 bases, with 15 bases separating them. CDR3 sequence (DNA): TGTGCCACCAGCAGTAGAAGAGATCATTACACAGATACGCAGTATTTT. Translation: CATSSRRDHYTDTQYF.

This clonotype has more than one count but fewer than ten. V gene TRBV12-3 or TRBV12-4 combines with J gene TRBJ2-7; perhaps TRBD2 as D (7 bases). V was pared by 3 bases and J by 2 bases, with 14 bases between. The CDR3 has 15 residues. The CDR3 is CASSLGGGAPYEQYF. The CDR3 coding sequence is TGTGCCAGCAGTTTGGGGGGGGGGGCCCCCTACGAGCAGTACTTC.

In this sample, this clonotype turned up a few times. The rearrangement links TRBV5-1 to TRBJ1-4; D gene uncertain. CDR1 is SGHRS, CDR2 YFSETQ, per germline. This CDR3 is 14 amino acids long. The V end lost 2 bases, the J end lost 0 bases, and 5 bases lay between the germline ends. The CDR3 is CASSFVATNEKLFF. The DNA for the CDR3 is TGCGCCAGCAGCTTCGTTGCAACTAATGAAAAACTGTTTTTT.